Reported below is one T cell receptor beta chain. Its target is unknown. The germline gives CDR1 SGHVS, CDR2 FNYEAQ. Between the trimmed V and J ends, which lost 5 bases and 0 bases, there was a span of 8 bases. This CDR3 is built from 14 residues. The data were obtained in a study of early T cells in non-severe SARS-CoV-2 infection. Study-level background: Chains were unpaired, as sequencing was done on bulk RNA from unsorted whole blood. Broader study findings: Missing private and CD4 specificities, VDJdb matching favored anti-spike CD8 responses.

Each cDNA molecule carried a unique molecular identifier. TCRdb re-called the 5' RACE reads through MiXCR, storing one row per CDR3 protein. The data hold tens of thousands of distinct CDR3 sequences, with 12% observed a single time. The sequence came from an adult who was a healthcare worker with PCR-confirmed SARS-CoV-2 infection or an uninfected control (not recorded which). Sequences were obtained from whole blood. This chain joins TRBV7-6 and TRBJ1-3; possibly TRBD1 for D (5 bases). In DNA form, the CDR3 reads TGTGCCAGCAGCCTGGGACTCTCTGGAAACACCATATATTTT. It encodes CASSLGLSGNTIYF.